The 16 T cell receptor beta chains listed next were all sequenced from one sample in a study of blood T cell repertoires in COVID-19. TCRdb's copy holds only in-frame clones and misses some; the assay was immunoSEQ multiplex PCR. The sample carries around 450,000 clones, 75% to 90% recorded once. The sequencing sample was made of peripheral blood. These receptors were taken from a woman aged 25-40 years with acute or convalescent COVID-19.

J is TRBJ2-3 and V is TRBV28; a weak D match, TRBD1 (6 bases). Germline CDR1 is MDHEN and CDR2 is SYDVKM. The CDR3 has 16 amino acids. The ends were cut back, 4 bases at V and 2 bases at J, with 16 bases in the middle. The CDR3 reads CASSSSGVWVTDTQYF. In DNA form, the CDR3 reads TGTGCCAGCAGTTCCTCAGGGGTTTGGGTCACAGATACGCAGTATTTT.

The rearrangement uses TRBV6-4 and TRBJ1-1; possibly TRBD1 for D (5 bases). CDR1 and CDR2 (germline): MRHNA, SNTAGT. V was cut by 5 bases and J by 0 bases, with 7 bases left in between. The CDR3 is 13 residues long. The CDR3 bases are TGTGCCAGCAGTACAGGAATGAACACTGAAGCTTTCTTT. Its translation is CASSTGMNTEAFF.

The gene calls are TRBV28 and TRBJ1-2; D is ambiguous. CDR3 length equals 12 residues. V lost 2 bases and J lost 8, with 9 bases in between. Germline assignment: CDR1 MDHEN and CDR2 SYDVKM. The CDR3 reads CASSLSAGGYTF. DNA of the CDR3: TGTGCCAGCAGTTTAAGTGCGGGGGGCTACACCTTC.

The chain is built from TRBV2 and TRBJ2-7, with D possibly being TRBD1 (6 bases). Trimming shortened V by 2 bases and J by 5 bases, and 19 bases separated the two germline ends. This CDR3 has 16 amino acids. Germline CDR1 reads SNHLY; CDR2 reads FYNNEI. CDR3 coding DNA: TGTGCCAGCAGTGAAAAGGGACAACGGACGCTACACGAGCAGTACTTC. Translating it yields CASSEKGQRTLHEQYF.

The rearrangement uses TRBV24-1 and TRBJ2-7; TRBD1 matches 9 bases. Germline CDR1 is KGHDR and CDR2 is SFDVKD. There are 15 residues in the CDR3. V lost 2 bases and J lost 1; bases outside the gene matches: 2. The CDR3 loop is CATSDSGTGSYEQYF. Written as DNA, the CDR3 is TGTGCCACCAGTGATTCCGGGACAGGGTCCTACGAGCAGTACTTC.

This clone was counted once. The chain employs TRBV2 and TRBJ2-2; 8 bases map to TRBD1. The CDR3 contains 15 residues. J was trimmed by 6 bases and V by 4 bases; bases with no gene match: 7. The germline gives CDR1 SNHLY, CDR2 FYNNEI. CDR3 coding DNA: TGTGCCAGCAGTGCGGACAGGGTGGGGGCCGGGGAGCTGTTTTTT. It codes for CASSADRVGAGELFF.

This sequence joins TRBV9 and TRBJ2-3, with a weak D call TRBD2 (5 bases). Trimming stripped 3 bases from V and 4 bases from J, with 6 bases between. CDR3 size: 12 residues. Per germline, CDR1 SGDLS and CDR2 YYNGEE. The CDR3 sequence is CASSGAADTQYF. The CDR3 DNA reads TGTGCCAGCAGCGGAGCGGCAGATACGCAGTATTTT.

This clone was counted once. The chain carries TRBV2 and TRBJ1-5; 8 bases align to TRBD1. The germline CDR1 and CDR2 sequences are SNHLY and FYNNEI. The V segment lost 6 bases and the J segment 4 bases; nucleotides outside the gene matches: 8. The length of the CDR3 is 15 residues. The CDR3 DNA reads TGTGCCAGCAGAGCGGACAGGGCGGCGAATCAGCCCCAGCATTTT. Translation gives CASRADRAANQPQHF.

The chain employs TRBV2 and TRBJ1-5; D perhaps matches TRBD1 (5 bases). CDR1 and CDR2 (germline): SNHLY, FYNNEI. This CDR3 is built from 14 residues. V lost 3 bases to trimming and J lost 7 bases, with 13 bases between them. In DNA form, the CDR3 reads TGTGCCAGCAGTGACCAGGGACTGATCCAGCCCCAGCATTTT. This encodes CASSDQGLIQPQHF.

V usage is TRBV7-9 and J usage is TRBJ2-1, with 10 nucleotides matching TRBD2. V was pared by 5 bases and J by 7 bases, with 8 bases of the junction left unmatched. The CDR3 covers 15 residues. From germline, CDR1 is SEHNR and CDR2 FQNEAQ (reference sequence). The CDR3 protein is CASSLSGGMLNEQFF. DNA for the CDR3: TGTGCCAGCAGCCTTAGCGGGGGGATGCTAAATGAGCAGTTCTTC.

The J gene is TRBJ2-2, the V gene TRBV9; perhaps TRBD2 as D (6 bases). Germline V gives CDR1 SGDLS, CDR2 YYNGEE. V was clipped by 0 bases and J by 4 bases, with 10 bases between them. CDR3 length equals 15 residues. The CDR3 here is CASSVGGDPTGELFF. DNA for the CDR3: TGTGCCAGCAGCGTAGGGGGGGACCCCACCGGGGAGCTGTTTTTT.

This chain connects TRBV7-3 to TRBJ2-1, with TRBD2 matching 8 bases. The CDR3 totals 17 residues. In germline, CDR1 is SGHTA, CDR2 FQGTGA. Unmatched junction bases numbered 11, after V lost 2 bases and J lost 5 bases. CDR3 DNA sequence: TGTGCCAGCAGCTTAGACCGCTTGAGCGGGGGTAACAATGAGCAGTTCTTC. It yields the protein CASSLDRLSGGNNEQFF.

The chain joins TRBV5-1 to TRBJ2-1, with D perhaps matching TRBD1 (5 bases). CDR3 size: 13 residues. V was cut by 8 bases and J by 3 bases, with 12 bases left in between. The germline V gene encodes CDR1 SGHRS and CDR2 YFSETQ. The CDR3 sequence: CASKPDSYNEQFF. Here the CDR3 DNA reads TGCGCCAGTAAACCCGACAGCTACAATGAGCAGTTCTTC.

This sequence joins TRBV19 and TRBJ2-1; 7 positions agree with TRBD1. Germline V gene sequence: CDR1 LNHDA, CDR2 SQIVND (reference sequence). J lost 3 bases, V lost 1 base, and 12 bases had no gene match. The CDR3 covers 18 residues. CDR3 loop: CASSIAPKTGLYYNEQFF. CDR3 sequence (DNA): TGTGCCAGTAGTATAGCGCCTAAGACAGGGCTATACTACAATGAGCAGTTCTTC.

The chain is built from TRBV10-1 and TRBJ2-1; possibly TRBD1 for D (6 bases). V was pared by 6 bases and J by 2 bases, with 11 bases between. Germline-derived CDR1 and CDR2 are WNHNN and SYGVQD (reference sequence). The CDR3 length is 14 residues. The CDR3 region has the DNA TGCGCCAGCAGGGAAGACAGGCCCTACAATGAGCAGTTCTTC. It encodes CASREDRPYNEQFF.

The J gene is TRBJ1-3, the V gene TRBV2, with D perhaps matching TRBD1 (5 bases). The CDR3 runs to 16 residues. The ends were cut back, 6 bases at V and 2 bases at J, with 17 bases in the middle. Germline assignment: CDR1 SNHLY and CDR2 FYNNEI. The CDR3 DNA reads TGTGCCAGCAGAGGCAGGGCCGATCGGGCTGGAAACACCATATATTTT. Translating it yields CASRGRADRAGNTIYF.